The present TCR beta chain was sequenced within a study of T cells in Graves' hyperthyroidism and ophthalmopathy. Amplification yielded TCR beta CDR3 regions, with RNA transcripts as the source. Carried out on the TCR CDR3, a first-round RT-PCR used the HTBI primer set. TCRdb re-analysed the multiplex PCR reads in MiXCR, keeping a single row per CDR3 protein. Among 500,000 to 600,000 distinct CDR3 sequences listed, around 45% were seen once. The table lists this clonotype with a few counts. Specimen: peripheral blood or thyroid tissue (not recorded which). This receptor was obtained from an adult woman with Graves' disease, either hyperthyroidism or ophthalmopathy (not recorded which).

The CDR3 sequence is CASSLMKGPYEQYF. In DNA form, the CDR3 reads TGTGCCAGCTCGCTCATGAAAGGCCCCTACGAGCAGTACTTC. V usage is TRBV18 and J usage is TRBJ2-7; no reliable D call. The V end lost 6 bases, the J end lost 2 bases, and 14 bases lay between the germline ends. The CDR3 is 14 amino acids. CDR1 and CDR2 from the germline V gene are KGHSH and LQKENI. The whole variable domain, filled in from reference TRBV18 and TRBJ2-7, reads NAGVMQNPRHLVRRRGQEARLRCSPMKGHSHVYWYRQLPEEGLKFMVYLQKENIIDESGMPKERFSAEFPKEGPSILRIQQVVRGDSAAYFCASSLMKGPYEQYFGPGTRLTVT.